This T cell receptor (beta chain) was documented in a study of STAT3 mutations in large granular lymphocyte leukemia. Study-level information: Immunosuppressive therapy was given to more than half of T-LGLL patients.

The junction had 4 bases not matched to a gene; V was cut back by 2 bases and J by 3 bases. Germline V CDR1 and CDR2: SGHRS, YFSETQ. There are 16 residues in the CDR3. The study, taken as a whole, reports: At least one immunodominant TCR beta clonotype appeared in every T-cell large granular lymphocyte leukemia patient.

A note on this clone: As yet, its antigen is unknown.

The protocol was immunoSEQ multiplex PCR, while the TCRdb copy is restricted to in-frame clones and leaves out a portion. Here the sample spans 10,000 or so clones, roughly 88% being singletons. The sample consisted of peripheral blood mononuclear cells. This clonotype originated in a man older than 75 with T-cell large granular lymphocyte leukemia. Some clones in this sample may be carry-over from other donors' samples. The chain joins TRBV5-1 to TRBJ2-3; 12 bases agree with TRBD2. CDR3 DNA sequence: TGCGCCAGCAGCTTCCCTAGCGGGGGGGTTACAGATACGCAGTATTTT. Translated, it gives CASSFPSGGVTDTQYF. The whole variable domain, filled in from reference TRBV5-1 and TRBJ2-3, reads KAGVTQTPRYLIKTRGQQVTLSCSPISGHRSVSWYQQTPGQGLQFLFEYFSETQRNKGNFPGRFSGRQFSNSRSEMNVSTLELGDSALYLCASSFPSGGVTDTQYFGPGTRLTVL.